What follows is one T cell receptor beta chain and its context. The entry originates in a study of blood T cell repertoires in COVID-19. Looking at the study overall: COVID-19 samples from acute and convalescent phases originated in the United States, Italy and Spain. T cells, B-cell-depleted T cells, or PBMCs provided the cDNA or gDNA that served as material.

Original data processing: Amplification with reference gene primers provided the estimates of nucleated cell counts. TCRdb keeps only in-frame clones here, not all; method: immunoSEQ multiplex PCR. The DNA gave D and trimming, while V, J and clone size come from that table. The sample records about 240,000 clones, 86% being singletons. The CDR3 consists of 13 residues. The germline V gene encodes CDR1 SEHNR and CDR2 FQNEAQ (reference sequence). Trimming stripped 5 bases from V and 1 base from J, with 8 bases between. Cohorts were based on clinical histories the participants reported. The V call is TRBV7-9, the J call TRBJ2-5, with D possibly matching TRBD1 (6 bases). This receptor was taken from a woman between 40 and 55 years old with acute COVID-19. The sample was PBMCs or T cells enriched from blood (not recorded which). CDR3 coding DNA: TGTGCCAGCAGCCGGGACACCCAAGAGACCCAGTACTTC. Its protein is CASSRDTQETQYF.